The 3 T cell receptor beta chains in this list originate from one sample, sequenced in a study of blood T cell repertoires in COVID-19. Assay used: immunoSEQ multiplex PCR; TCRdb lists only in-frame clones, some missing. The repertoire has about 300,000 clones, around 89% of them found once; the top ten carry 1.6%. The sample comprised peripheral blood. These receptors all come from a young woman with COVID-19, enrolled during active disease.

The gene calls are TRBV10-1 and TRBJ2-1; possibly TRBD1 for D (6 bases). The CDR3 spans 14 residues. CDR1 WNHNN and CDR2 SYGVQD come from the germline V gene (reference sequence). The CDR3, as DNA: TGCCCAAAGCCCCAGGGGAGCTCCTACAATGAGCAGTTCTTC. Residues: CPKPQGSSYNEQFF.

This clone was observed a single time. The chain joins TRBV3-1 (or the pseudogene TRBV3-2) to TRBJ2-5; D is possibly TRBD1 (6 bases). Trimming removed 5 bases at V and 1 base at J, with 14 bases between. CDR1 is LGHDT and CDR2 is YNNKEL in the germline V gene (reference sequence). CDR3 length equals 15 residues. The CDR3 coding sequence is TGTGCCAGCAGCGACAACAGGGAATTCCAAGAGACCCAGTACTTC. This sequence encodes CASSDNREFQETQYF.

The chain employs TRBV4-1 and TRBJ1-1; D unresolved. V lost 0 bases and J lost 3, with 5 bases in between. Looked up from germline, CDR1 is MGHRA and CDR2 is YSYEKL. The CDR3 extends over 13 amino acids. The CDR3 is CASSQDQYTEAFF. The CDR3 DNA follows: TGCGCCAGCAGCCAAGATCAATACACTGAAGCTTTCTTT.